This TCR beta chain was captured in a study of cytomegalovirus exposure and HLA in healthy donors. For the study at large: In a previous analysis, some 110 million unique TCR beta sequences were found from 150 million to 200 million T cells. About 80 million unique TCR sequences came from HLA-typed donors in an early release.

The CDR3 covers 15 residues. Germline V gives CDR1 MGHDK, CDR2 SYGVNS. V lost 8 bases to trimming and J lost 0 bases; unmatched junction nucleotides: 5. Of note for this clone: No antigen is known for it.

Study-level results: TCR beta chain V- and J-gene trimming was linked, in a later analysis, to a missense variant in DCLRE1C.

The PCR contained 60 Vbeta and 13 Jbeta primers. Only in-frame clones appear in the TCRdb table, and some are missing; sequencing was by immunoSEQ multiplex PCR. This repertoire shows some 100,000 clones, 70% to 80% found once; its top ten account for over 4%. V gene TRBV25-1 combines with J gene TRBJ2-3; 10 bases line up with TRBD2. Sequencing was carried out using PBMCs. The TCR comes from a female donor in good health and CMV-seropositive. CDR3 sequence (DNA): TGTGCCAGCCTACTAGCGGGAAGCAGCACAGATACGCAGTATTTT. The encoded protein is CASLLAGSSTDTQYF.